The next 29 T cell receptor beta chains were all read from a single sample in a study of radiation and T cells in renal cell carcinoma. Generated by immunoSEQ multiplex PCR, the TCRdb table keeps only in-frame clones and is missing some. The sample has approximately 94,000 clones; about 79% are singletons. As to time point: baseline pretreatment blood. Treatment: 15 Gy SBRT to primary tumor, nephrectomy 4 weeks later. The sample in question was blood, obtained from a patient whose treatment included radiotherapy and nephrectomy. These receptors all stem from a man in his 60s with renal cell carcinoma.

This clone is a singleton in its sample. The chain uses TRBV2 and TRBJ1-1; maybe TRBD1 (5 bases). The CDR3 totals 15 residues. V gave up 8 bases and J gave up 3 bases, with 19 bases separating them. Germline assignment: CDR1 SNHLY and CDR2 FYNNEI. CDR3 coding DNA: TGTGCCAGCCCCCAATGGGGCATCGAAGACACTGAAGCTTTCTTT. This sequence encodes CASPQWGIEDTEAFF.

The chain employs TRBV30 and TRBJ1-4; a weak D match, TRBD1 (5 bases). The germline V and J ends were trimmed by 2 bases and 0 bases, with 10 bases remaining between them. The CDR3 has 15 residues. CDR1 and CDR2 (germline): GTSNPN, SVGIG (reference sequence). Here the CDR3 reads CAWSFQGTTNEKLFF. For the CDR3, the DNA is TGTGCCTGGAGTTTCCAGGGAACAACTAATGAAAAACTGTTTTTT.

The V call is TRBV6-5, the J call TRBJ1-2, with no clear D. CDR3 length: 13 amino acids. Per germline, CDR1 MNHEY and CDR2 SVGAGI. The V end was cut by 2 bases, the J end by 6 bases, with 10 bases between. The CDR3 region is CASSYEGRDGYTF. In DNA form, the CDR3 reads TGTGCCAGCAGTTACGAAGGGAGGGATGGCTACACCTTC.

The J gene is TRBJ2-7, the V gene TRBV7-2, with D maybe TRBD2 (5 bases). V was cut by 0 bases and J by 2 bases, with 8 bases left in between. Per the germline V gene, CDR1 is SGHTA and CDR2 is FQGNSA. There are 14 residues in the CDR3. The CDR3 region has the DNA TGTGCCAGCAGCTTAGCGGGAGCGCCCTACGAGCAGTACTTC. Protein product: CASSLAGAPYEQYF.

The rearrangement links TRBV25-1 to TRBJ1-4, with D uncertain. Germline V gives CDR1 MGHDK, CDR2 SYGVNS. The V and J ends lost 1 base and 7 bases respectively, with 10 bases between them. The CDR3 contains 14 residues. The CDR3 region has the DNA TGTGCCAGCAGTGAATTGTCAGGAGGTGAAAAACTGTTTTTT. Protein product: CASSELSGGEKLFF.

V usage is TRBV28 and J usage is TRBJ2-6, with unresolved D. The CDR3 length is 15 residues. V was clipped by 3 bases and J by 0 bases, with 6 bases between them. In germline, CDR1 is MDHEN, CDR2 SYDVKM. Here the CDR3 DNA reads TGTGCCAGCAGTTTCGCTGGCTCTGGGGCCAACGTCCTGACTTTC. It is translated as CASSFAGSGANVLTF.

Concerning this clone: Germline and junction disagree at one end, which may indicate a read error. The chain has TRBV5-1 and TRBJ2-3; a possible D gene is TRBD1 (5 bases). Germline V gene sequence: CDR1 SGHRS, CDR2 YFSETQ. This CDR3 has 14 amino acids. CDR3 amino acids: CASSLGLATDTQYF. The DNA for the CDR3 is TGCGCCAGCAGTTTGGGGCTGGCGACAGATACGCAGTATTTT. Full variable domain (outside the CDR3, taken from reference TRBV5-1 and TRBJ2-3): KAGVTQTPRYLIKTRGQQVTLSCSPISGHRSVSWYQQTPGQGLQFLFEYFSETQRNKGNFPGRFSGRQFSNSRSEMNVSTLELGDSALYLCASSLGLATDTQYFGPGTRLTVL.

The chain employs TRBV9 and TRBJ2-7; TRBD2 is a possible D gene (6 bases). Trimming took off 3 bases at V and 6 bases at J, with 16 bases between the two ends. CDR3 length: 14 residues. Germline lookup yields CDR1 SGDLS and CDR2 YYNGEE. The CDR3 nucleotides are TGTGCCAGCAGCGCCACCAGCCAGGAGGGCGAGCAGTACTTC. Translation gives CASSATSQEGEQYF.

CDR3 sequence reads: CASSVGTSGYTTYNEQFF. The CDR3 coding sequence is TGTGCCAGCAGCGTTGGGACTAGCGGTTATACTACCTACAATGAGCAGTTCTTC. The rearrangement uses TRBV9 and TRBJ2-1, with TRBD2 identical over 11 bases. V lost 2 bases to trimming and J lost 2 bases; unmatched junction nucleotides: 9. The CDR3 consists of 18 residues. Germline values: CDR1 SGDLS, CDR2 YYNGEE.

The CDR3 here is CANAGTGTDTQYF. Written as DNA, the CDR3 is TGTGCCAACGCCGGGACAGGCACAGATACGCAGTATTTT. The rearrangement links TRBV10-3 to TRBJ2-3; 7 positions match TRBD1. Per the germline V gene, CDR1 is ENHRY and CDR2 is SYGVKD. V lost 10 bases and J lost 1; bases outside the gene matches: 5. The CDR3 spans 13 residues.

This chain links TRBV11-2 with TRBJ2-7, with TRBD1 matching over 7 bases. With 1 base clipped from V and 2 bases from J, the junction kept 17 bases outside the gene matches. The CDR3 runs to 19 residues. Germline V gene data show CDR1 as SGHAT and CDR2 as FQNNGV. This CDR3 is CASSLGLTGTYGFTYEQYF. CDR3 nucleotides: TGTGCCAGCAGCTTAGGCTTGACAGGGACCTACGGGTTTACCTACGAGCAGTACTTC.

This chain connects TRBV15 to TRBJ1-2; D not resolved. V was trimmed by 0 bases and J by 0 bases, leaving 5 bases between them. Germline loops: CDR1 LNHNV, CDR2 YYDKDF (reference sequence). The length of the CDR3 is 14 residues. CDR3 sequence (DNA): TGTGCCACCAGCAGAGACCTATCTAACTATGGCTACACCTTC. Translated: CATSRDLSNYGYTF. Complete variable domain (other parts from reference TRBV15 and TRBJ1-2): DAMVIQNPRYQVTQFGKPVTLSCSQTLNHNVMYWYQQKSSQAPKLLFHYYDKDFNNEADTPDNFQSRRPNTSFCFLDIRSPGLGDTAMYLCATSRDLSNYGYTFGSGTRLTVV.

As concerns this clone: A junction boundary mismatches the germline segment, possibly from a read error. The rearrangement links TRBV10-1 to TRBJ2-2; 8 bases align to TRBD1. Germline CDR1 reads WNHNN; CDR2 reads SYGVQD (reference sequence). This CDR3 contains 16 residues. The CDR3 DNA follows: TGCGCCAGCAGTAAGTCGGACAGGGATAACACCGGGGAGCTGTTTTTT. As protein: CASSKSDRDNTGELFF.

The J gene is TRBJ1-5, the V gene TRBV10-2, with D perhaps TRBD1 (5 bases). CDR3 length equals 14 residues. Germline loops: CDR1 WSHSY, CDR2 SAAADI. V lost 3 bases, J lost 6 bases, and 12 bases lay in between. The DNA of the CDR3 is TGCGCCAGCAGTGACGGAGGGGCGATTCAGCCCCAGCATTTT. Its protein is CASSDGGAIQPQHF.

The count of this clone is one. This sequence joins TRBV14 and TRBJ1-2; no firm D call. This CDR3 has 14 amino acids. V dropped 0 bases and J dropped 8 bases, with 13 bases sitting between them. Germline assignment: CDR1 SGHDN and CDR2 FVKESK. CDR3 loop: CASSQEGYGRGYTF. CDR3 coding DNA: TGTGCCAGCAGCCAAGAGGGGTACGGGCGCGGCTACACCTTC. Drawing the rest from reference TRBV14 and TRBJ1-2, the complete variable domain is EAGVTQFPSHSVIEKGQTVTLRCDPISGHDNLYWYRRVMGKEIKFLLHFVKESKQDESGMPNNRFLAERTGGTYSTLKVQPAELEDSGVYFCASSQEGYGRGYTFGSGTRLTVV.

The rearrangement links TRBV5-1 to TRBJ2-5, with D tentatively TRBD2 (6 bases). The CDR3 consists of 14 residues. The ends were cut back, 1 base at V and 2 bases at J, with 9 bases in the middle. Per the germline V gene, CDR1 is SGHRS and CDR2 is YFSETQ. The CDR3 DNA follows: TGCGCCAGCAGCTTGAGGGAGGCACAAGAGACCCAGTACTTC. Translated: CASSLREAQETQYF.

The rearrangement uses TRBV28 and TRBJ2-3; TRBD1 aligns across 10 bases. J was trimmed by 4 bases and V by 7 bases; bases with no gene match: 11. Looked up from germline, CDR1 is MDHEN and CDR2 is SYDVKM. The CDR3 is 16 amino acids. The CDR3 region is CASTDRDRGAADTQYF. The CDR3 coding sequence is TGTGCCAGCACCGACCGGGACAGGGGCGCCGCAGATACGCAGTATTTT.

CDR3 nucleotide sequence: TGTGCCAGCAGCTTCGACTACTCCTACAATGAGCAGTTCTTC. Amino acid sequence: CASSFDYSYNEQFF. The chain combines TRBV7-9 with TRBJ2-1, with D possibly being TRBD2 (5 bases). CDR1 SEHNR and CDR2 FQNEAQ come from the germline V gene (reference sequence). V lost 3 bases and J lost 0, with 6 bases in between. The CDR3 is 14 amino acids.

The chain is built from TRBV5-1 and TRBJ2-7; D uncertain. The germline V gene encodes CDR1 SGHRS and CDR2 YFSETQ. The CDR3 length is 12 residues. V was pared by 5 bases and J by 12 bases, with 18 bases between. CDR3 nucleotide sequence: TGCGCCAGCAGAAGGGCAAGTAGCTCCCGGTACTTC. It translates to CASRRASSSRYF.

The J gene is TRBJ2-5, the V gene TRBV12-5; 7 bases agree with TRBD2. Germline-derived CDR1 and CDR2 are LGHNT and FRNRAP. The CDR3 sequence is 13 residues long. Trimming removed 6 bases from V and 0 bases from J; junction bases left unmatched: 1. The DNA of the CDR3 is TGTGCTAGTGGGCTAGCGGACCAAGAGACCCAGTACTTC. Amino acids: CASGLADQETQYF.

This sequence joins TRBV2 and TRBJ2-1; a weak D match, TRBD2 (5 bases). This CDR3 is built from 12 residues. The ends were cut back, 6 bases at V and 7 bases at J, with 10 bases in the middle. CDR1 and CDR2 (germline): SNHLY, FYNNEI. CDR3 sequence reads: CASRADFNEQFF. The CDR3 region has the DNA TGTGCCAGCAGAGCGGACTTTAATGAGCAGTTCTTC. Supplemented by reference TRBV2 and TRBJ2-1, the full variable domain reads EPEVTQTPSHQVTQMGQEVILRCVPISNHLYFYWYRQILGQKVEFLVSFYNNEISEKSEIFDDQFSVERPDGSNFTLKIRSTKLEDSAMYFCASRADFNEQFFGPGTRLTVL.

This clone was found a few times. V gene TRBV7-2 combines with J gene TRBJ1-5; 9 bases line up with TRBD1. V was clipped by 5 bases and J by 7 bases; unmatched bases: 3. Germline-derived CDR1 and CDR2 are SGHTA and FQGNSA. The CDR3 has 13 residues. In DNA, the CDR3 is TGTGCCAGCAGCGACAGGGGGGGGCAGCCCCAGCATTTT. It translates to CASSDRGGQPQHF.

The genes are TRBV7-6 and TRBJ1-1, with D possibly TRBD1 on 5 matching bases. Trimming cost V 0 bases and J 8 bases, with 16 bases left between them. There are 15 residues in the CDR3. In germline, CDR1 is SGHVS, CDR2 FNYEAQ. The CDR3 here is CASSLAWGEGREAFF. The CDR3 bases are TGTGCCAGCAGCTTAGCCTGGGGCGAGGGCAGAGAAGCTTTCTTT.

This clone was recorded once. Written as DNA, the CDR3 is TGTGCCTGGACCCGGGACAGGGGGGGACACGAGCAGTACTTC. Encoded protein: CAWTRDRGGHEQYF. The chain carries TRBV30 and TRBJ2-7, with 11 bases that match TRBD1. Germline V lookup: CDR1 GTSNPN, CDR2 SVGIG (reference sequence). The CDR3 extends over 14 amino acids. V dropped 4 bases and J dropped 5; count of bases not matched to a gene: 7. The full variable domain, in which reference TRBV30 and TRBJ2-7 provide the parts outside the CDR3, is SQTIHQWPATLVQPVGSPLSLECTVEGTSNPNLYWYRQAAGRGLQLLFYSVGIGQISSEVPQNLSASRPQDRQFILSSKKLLLSDSGFYLCAWTRDRGGHEQYFGPGTRLTVT.

This chain links TRBV11-2 with TRBJ1-1; no firm D call. The CDR3 contains 13 residues. The V gene lost 7 bases and the J gene lost 5 bases, with 14 bases spanning the gap. Germline V gene data show CDR1 as SGHAT and CDR2 as FQNNGV. The chain's CDR3 is CASILGRTTEAFF. CDR3 bases: TGTGCCAGCATCCTCGGGCGAACTACTGAAGCTTTCTTT.

The CDR3 coding sequence is TGTGCCAGCAATGGAAACATTCAGTACTTC. Its translation: CASNGNIQYF. The V gene is TRBV6-1, the J gene TRBJ2-4, with D uncertain. Germline CDR1 and CDR2: MNHNS and SASEGT. The CDR3 has 10 amino acids. The V end lost 7 bases, the J end lost 6 bases, and 4 bases lay between the germline ends.

The chain carries TRBV21-1 and TRBJ1-2; TRBD1 was called by the table and not checked on the DNA. TRBV21-1 is noted as a pseudogene. This CDR3 is built from 13 residues. This CDR3 is CASSKVFTGNYTF. CDR3 coding DNA: TGTGCCAGCAGCAAAGTTTTTACAGGAAACTACACCTTC.

A few counts support this clone. The gene calls are TRBV5-1 and TRBJ1-4; 7 nucleotides align to TRBD1. This CDR3 comprises 13 residues. Germline V lookup: CDR1 SGHRS, CDR2 YFSETQ. V dropped 8 bases and J dropped 1; count of bases not matched to a gene: 2. The DNA of the CDR3 is TGCGCCAGGGGACAGCAAACTAATGAAAAACTGTTTTTT. This sequence encodes CARGQQTNEKLFF. Based on the CDR3 plus reference TRBV5-1 and TRBJ1-4, the full variable domain is KAGVTQTPRYLIKTRGQQVTLSCSPISGHRSVSWYQQTPGQGLQFLFEYFSETQRNKGNFPGRFSGRQFSNSRSEMNVSTLELGDSALYLCARGQQTNEKLFFGSGTQLSVL.

For this clone: Other DNA sequences from this sample encode an identical CDR3 as well. This chain links TRBV6-1 with TRBJ2-3, with TRBD2 matching over 11 bases. CDR1 is MNHNS, CDR2 SASEGT, per germline. V gave up 4 bases and J gave up 3 bases; unmatched junction bases: 0. The CDR3 loop spans 14 amino acids. The CDR3 sequence: CASSASGRTDTQYF. The CDR3 coding sequence is TGTGCCAGCAGTGCTAGCGGGAGGACAGATACGCAGTATTTT.